The sequence of this TCR beta chain was determined in a study of blood T cell repertoires in COVID-19. Looking at the study overall: In each case, the material was cDNA or gDNA derived from T cells, B-cell-depleted T cells, or PBMCs.

This clone was seen a handful of times. Original data processing: Amplification with reference gene primers provided the estimates of nucleated cell counts. Profiled with immunoSEQ multiplex PCR; TCRdb holds only in-frame clones, not every one. V and J calls and clone size are copied from that table; D and trimming were computed from the DNA. Seen here are more than 300,000 clones, about 91% observed once, and the top ten hold under 2%. Sample: peripheral blood. This sequence originates from a woman aged 30 to 39 with COVID-19, enrolled during active disease.

DNA of the CDR3: TGTGCCAGCTCGATAGGACAGGGTCGGATTACTGAAGCTTTCTTT. Translation gives CASSIGQGRITEAFF. The chain carries TRBV5-4 and TRBJ1-1; 8 bases match TRBD1. The CDR3 sequence is 15 residues long. The J segment lost 5 bases and the V segment lost 7 bases, leaving 13 bases of the junction unmatched. Germline CDR1 reads SGHNT; CDR2 reads YYREEE (reference sequence).